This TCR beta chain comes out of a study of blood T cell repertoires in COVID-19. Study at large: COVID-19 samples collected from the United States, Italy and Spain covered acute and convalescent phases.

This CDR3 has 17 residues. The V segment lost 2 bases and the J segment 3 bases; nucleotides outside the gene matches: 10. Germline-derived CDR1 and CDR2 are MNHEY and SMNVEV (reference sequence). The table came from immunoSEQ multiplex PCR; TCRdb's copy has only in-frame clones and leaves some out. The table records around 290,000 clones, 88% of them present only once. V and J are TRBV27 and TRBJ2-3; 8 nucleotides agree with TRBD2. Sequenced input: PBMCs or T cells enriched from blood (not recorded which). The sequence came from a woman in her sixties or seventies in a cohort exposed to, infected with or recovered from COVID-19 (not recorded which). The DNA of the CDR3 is TGTGCCAGCAGTTTAGATGAACGGGAGGGATGGACAGATACGCAGTATTTT. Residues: CASSLDEREGWTDTQYF.